Sequencing of this T cell receptor beta chain was carried out in a study of shared clonotypes between healthy human individuals. General study points: Non-shared clonotypes displayed generation probabilities falling below those of clonotypes present in all four donors.

The CDR3 contains 15 residues. CDR1 is SGHAT and CDR2 is FQDESV in the germline V gene (reference sequence). After removal of 2 bases from V and 2 bases from J, the junction contained 6 bases not matched to a gene. Healthy adults negative for HIV, lacking recent acute infections or vaccinations, served as donors. Details on this clone: Its antigen is not identified.

Method: immunoSEQ multiplex PCR; TCRdb's copy keeps in-frame clones and lacks some. Among about 660,000 clones listed, approximately 79% were seen once. The gene calls are TRBV11-1 and TRBJ2-7; 7 nucleotides agree with TRBD1. The receptor's source is a young woman in good health. Specimen: memory CD4+ T cells sorted from blood. Documented subset: CD45RA-negative fraction. Written as DNA, the CDR3 is TGTGCCAGCAGCTTAATAGCGACAGGGCCCTACGAGCAGTACTTC. Residues: CASSLIATGPYEQYF. The whole variable domain, remainder taken from reference TRBV11-1 and TRBJ2-7, is EAEVAQSPRYKITEKSQAVAFWCDPISGHATLYWYRQILGQGPELLVQFQDESVVDDSQLPKDRFSAERLKGVDSTLKIQPAELGDSAMYLCASSLIATGPYEQYFGPGTRLTVT.